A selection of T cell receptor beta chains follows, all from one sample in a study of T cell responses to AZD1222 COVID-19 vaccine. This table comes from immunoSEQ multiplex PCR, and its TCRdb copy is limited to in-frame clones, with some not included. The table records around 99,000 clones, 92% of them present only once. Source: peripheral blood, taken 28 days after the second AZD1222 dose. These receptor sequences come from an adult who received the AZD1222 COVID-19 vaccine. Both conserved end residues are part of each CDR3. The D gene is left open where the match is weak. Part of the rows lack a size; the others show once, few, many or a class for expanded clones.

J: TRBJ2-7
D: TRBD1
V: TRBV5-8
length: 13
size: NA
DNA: TGTGCCAGCAGCATGGGACAGCTCTACGAGCAGTACTTC
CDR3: CASSMGQLYEQYF

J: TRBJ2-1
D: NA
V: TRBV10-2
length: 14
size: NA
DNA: TGCGCCAGCAGTGCGGGGGATCCTCTAAATGAGCAGTTCTTC
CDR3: CASSAGDPLNEQFF

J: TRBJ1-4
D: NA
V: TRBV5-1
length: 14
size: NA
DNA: TGCGCCAGCAGCAGAGAGGGTCTCAATGAAAAACTGTTTTTT
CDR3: CASSREGLNEKLFF

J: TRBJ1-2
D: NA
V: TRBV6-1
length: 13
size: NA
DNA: TGTGCCAGCAGTGATCAGGGGAGAAGAGGCTACACCTTC
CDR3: CASSDQGRRGYTF

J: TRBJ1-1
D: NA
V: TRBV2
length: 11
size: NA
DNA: TGTGCCAGCAGTGAAGAGGGGGGAGCTTTCTTT
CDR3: CASSEEGGAFF

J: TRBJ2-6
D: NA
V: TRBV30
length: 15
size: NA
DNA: TGTGCCTGGAGTCCCGTGGCTTCTGGGGCCAACGTCCTGACTTTC
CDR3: CAWSPVASGANVLTF

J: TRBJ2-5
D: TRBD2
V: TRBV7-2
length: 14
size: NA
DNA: TGTGCCAGCAGTTACACTAGCGGGAGGGAGACCCAGTACTTC
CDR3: CASSYTSGRETQYF

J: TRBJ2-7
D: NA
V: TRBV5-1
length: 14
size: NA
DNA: TGCGCCAGCAGCTTGGGAGGGACTTCCTACGAGCAGTACTTC
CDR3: CASSLGGTSYEQYF

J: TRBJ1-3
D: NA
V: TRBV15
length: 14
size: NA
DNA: TGTGCCACCAGCAGAGGGACAGCTGGAAACACCATATATTTT
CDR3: CATSRGTAGNTIYF

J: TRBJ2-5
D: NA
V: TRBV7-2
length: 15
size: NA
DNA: TGTGCCAGCAGCTTAGTTGATAAGTGGCAAGAGACCCAGTACTTC
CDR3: CASSLVDKWQETQYF

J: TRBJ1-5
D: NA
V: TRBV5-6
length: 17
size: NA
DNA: TGTGCCAGCAGCTTGTATGAGAGAAGGGAGGCTCATCAGCCCCAGCATTTT
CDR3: CASSLYERREAHQPQHF

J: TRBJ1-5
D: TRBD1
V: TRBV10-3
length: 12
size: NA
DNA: TGTGCCGTACAGGGGGCTGATCAGCCCCAGCATTTT
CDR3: CAVQGADQPQHF

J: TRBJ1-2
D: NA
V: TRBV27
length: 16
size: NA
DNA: TGTGCCAGCAGTTTACTCGGGGGGCTAGATAACTATGGCTACACCTTC
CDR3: CASSLLGGLDNYGYTF

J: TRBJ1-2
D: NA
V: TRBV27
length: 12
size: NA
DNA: TGTGCCAGCAAAAGAGCTGGAGAGGGCTACACCTTC
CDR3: CASKRAGEGYTF

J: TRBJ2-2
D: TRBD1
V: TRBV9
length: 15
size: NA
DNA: TGTGCCAGCCAATCCGGGACAGCGAACACCGGGGAGCTGTTTTTT
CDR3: CASQSGTANTGELFF

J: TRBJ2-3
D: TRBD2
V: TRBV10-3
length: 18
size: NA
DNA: TGTGCCATCAGTGAGTCGAGAACTAGCGGGGCTAGCACAGATACGCAGTATTTT
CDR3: CAISESRTSGASTDTQYF

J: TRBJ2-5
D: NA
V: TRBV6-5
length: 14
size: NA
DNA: TGTGCCAGCAGTCAGACTTCAACCGGGGAGACCCAGTACTTC
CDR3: CASSQTSTGETQYF

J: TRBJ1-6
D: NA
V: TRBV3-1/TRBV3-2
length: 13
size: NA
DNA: TGTGCCAGCAGCCATTTTCAGGATTCACCCCTCCACTTT
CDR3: CASSHFQDSPLHF

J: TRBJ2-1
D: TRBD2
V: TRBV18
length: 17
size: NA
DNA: TGTGCCAGCTCACCAGGAAGCGGGGGCCATACCTACAATGAGCAGTTCTTC
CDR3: CASSPGSGGHTYNEQFF

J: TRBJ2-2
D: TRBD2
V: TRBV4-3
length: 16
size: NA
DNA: TGCGCCAGCAGCCAAGCTGTGATAGCGGGAACCGGGGAGCTGTTTTTT
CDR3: CASSQAVIAGTGELFF

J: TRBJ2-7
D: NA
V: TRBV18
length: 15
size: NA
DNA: TGTGCCAGCTCAGCTGGACTGGGTTTCTCCTACGAGCAGTACTTC
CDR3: CASSAGLGFSYEQYF

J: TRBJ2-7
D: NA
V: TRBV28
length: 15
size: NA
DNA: TGTGCCAGCAAGAGGGGACTGGGGGAAAACTACGAGCAGTACTTC
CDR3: CASKRGLGENYEQYF

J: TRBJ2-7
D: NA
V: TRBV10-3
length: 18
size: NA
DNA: TGTGCCATCAGTGAGCCCTATAAAGGTCCAGCCAGCTCCTACGAGCAGTACTTC
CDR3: CAISEPYKGPASSYEQYF

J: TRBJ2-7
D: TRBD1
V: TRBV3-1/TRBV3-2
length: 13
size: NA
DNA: TGTGCCAGCAGTTTTAGACAGGGAATTGAGCAGTACTTC
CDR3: CASSFRQGIEQYF

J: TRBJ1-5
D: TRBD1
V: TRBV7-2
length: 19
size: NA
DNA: TGTGCCAGCAGCTTAAACCCGACAGGGCAATTTTATAGCAATCAGCCCCAGCATTTT
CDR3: CASSLNPTGQFYSNQPQHF

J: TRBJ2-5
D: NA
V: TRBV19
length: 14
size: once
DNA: TGTGCCAGTAGTTCGGTACAGGGAAAAGAGACCCAGTACTTC
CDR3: CASSSVQGKETQYF

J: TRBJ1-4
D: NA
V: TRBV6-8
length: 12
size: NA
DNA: TGTGCCAGCACCGAAAAGGGGAAAAAACTGTTTTTT
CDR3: CASTEKGKKLFF

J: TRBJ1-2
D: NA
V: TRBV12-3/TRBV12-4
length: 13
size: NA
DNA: TGTGCCAGCAGTTTAGAGGGATTCTATGGCTACACCTTC
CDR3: CASSLEGFYGYTF

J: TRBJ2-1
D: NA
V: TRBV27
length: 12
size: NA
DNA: TGTGCCAGCTCCAGGGCCCACAATGAGCAGTTCTTC
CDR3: CASSRAHNEQFF

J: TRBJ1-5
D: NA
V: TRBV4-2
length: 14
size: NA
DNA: TGTGCCAGCAGCCAAGATGGGCCGGGTCAGCCCCAGCATTTT
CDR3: CASSQDGPGQPQHF

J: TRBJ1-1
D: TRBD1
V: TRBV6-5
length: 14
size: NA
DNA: TGTGCCAGCAGTTACGGGACAGCCAACACTGAAGCTTTCTTT
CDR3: CASSYGTANTEAFF

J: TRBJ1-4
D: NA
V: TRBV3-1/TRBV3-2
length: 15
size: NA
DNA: TGTGCCAGCAGCCAAGTTGACAGCACGTCTGAAAAACTGTTTTTT
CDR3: CASSQVDSTSEKLFF

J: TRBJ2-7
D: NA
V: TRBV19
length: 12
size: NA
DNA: TGTGCCAGCCAGGACGGCTCCTACGAGCAGTACTTC
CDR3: CASQDGSYEQYF

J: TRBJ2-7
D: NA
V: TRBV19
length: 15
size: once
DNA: TGTGCCAGTAGTATAGATCTGGGGCCCCCCTACGAGCAGTACTTC
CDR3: CASSIDLGPPYEQYF

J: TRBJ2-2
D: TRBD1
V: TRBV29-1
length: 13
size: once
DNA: TGCAGCGCTGGGACAGGGGAAGCCGGGGAGCTGTTTTTT
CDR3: CSAGTGEAGELFF

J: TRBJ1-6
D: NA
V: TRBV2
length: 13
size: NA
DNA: TGTGCCAGCAAGGGGTCATTTAATTCACCCCTCCACTTT
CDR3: CASKGSFNSPLHF

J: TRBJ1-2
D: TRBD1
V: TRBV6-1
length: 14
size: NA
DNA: TGTGCCAGCAGTGAAGGGCAGGGGGATAGTGGCTACACCTTC
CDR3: CASSEGQGDSGYTF

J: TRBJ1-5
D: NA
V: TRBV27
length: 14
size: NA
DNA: TGTGCCAGCAGTTCCCGGGACAGCAATCAGCCCCAGCATTTT
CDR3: CASSSRDSNQPQHF

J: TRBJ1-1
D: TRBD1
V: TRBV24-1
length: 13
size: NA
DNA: TGTGCCACCAGTCGACAGGGAAACACTGAAGCTTTCTTT
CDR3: CATSRQGNTEAFF

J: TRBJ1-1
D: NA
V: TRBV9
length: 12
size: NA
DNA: TGTGCCAGCAGGGGGTTGAACACTGAAGCTTTCTTT
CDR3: CASRGLNTEAFF

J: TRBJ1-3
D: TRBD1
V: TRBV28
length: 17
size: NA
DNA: TGTGCCAGCAGCTTACCGGGACAGCAAGTCTCTGGAAACACCATATATTTT
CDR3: CASSLPGQQVSGNTIYF

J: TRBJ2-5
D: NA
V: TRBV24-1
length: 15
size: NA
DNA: TGTGCCACCAGTGATCGTGGCACAGCGCAAGAGACCCAGTACTTC
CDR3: CATSDRGTAQETQYF

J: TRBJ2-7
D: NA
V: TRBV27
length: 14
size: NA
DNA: TGTGCCAGCAGTTCCAGCGGATACTCCTACGAGCAGTACTTC
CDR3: CASSSSGYSYEQYF

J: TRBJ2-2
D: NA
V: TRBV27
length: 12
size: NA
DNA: TGTGCCAGCAGTTTGAACACCGGGGAGCTGTTTTTT
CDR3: CASSLNTGELFF

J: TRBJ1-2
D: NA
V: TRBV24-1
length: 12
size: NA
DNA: TGTGCCACCAGTGATGCTAACTATGGCTACACCTTC
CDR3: CATSDANYGYTF

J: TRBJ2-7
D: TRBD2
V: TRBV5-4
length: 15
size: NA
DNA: TGTGCCAGCAGCCCGGGGACTAGCGGGCGTTACGAGCAGTACTTC
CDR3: CASSPGTSGRYEQYF

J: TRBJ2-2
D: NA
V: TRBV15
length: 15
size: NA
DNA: TGTGCCACCAGCAGAGAGGGCAGCTACACCGGGGAGCTGTTTTTT
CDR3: CATSREGSYTGELFF